This T cell receptor (beta chain) was identified in a study of blood T cell repertoires in COVID-19. About the research overall: Collection of acute and convalescent COVID-19 samples took place in the United States, Italy and Spain. The analysed material was cDNA or gDNA that came from T cells, B-cell-depleted T cells, or PBMCs.

The data were produced by immunoSEQ multiplex PCR, yet TCRdb's version contains in-frame clones alone and is incomplete. The data contain 100,000 to 150,000 clones, 74% of them singletons. CDR3 length: 14 residues. CDR1 and CDR2 from the germline V gene are LGHNT and FRNRAP. V dropped 4 bases and J dropped 10 bases, with 14 bases sitting between them. This TCR came from a man aged 55 to 70 with acute or convalescent COVID-19. Sequencing was done on a sample of peripheral blood. V and J are TRBV12-5 and TRBJ1-6; D is perhaps TRBD1 (6 bases). Here the CDR3 reads CASGSQGSESPLHF. The CDR3, as DNA: TGTGCTAGTGGTTCACAGGGATCGGAATCACCCCTCCACTTT.